A selection of T cell receptor beta chains follows, all from one sample in a study of T-cell reconstitution after alpha-beta-depleted transplantation in children. TCRdb called the PCR reads again in MiXCR, with one record for every CDR3 protein. The data show tens of thousands of distinct CDR3 sequences, with around 7% seen just once and around 25% held by the top ten. This specimen was peripheral blood, taken 60 days after TCRalphabeta/CD19-depleted stem cell transplant. Receptor source: a child younger than two who had a stem cell transplant for acute myeloid leukemia, so the T cells may come from the graft donor. Each CDR3 is given with its conserved first and last residue. D genes are given only for firm matches. The size of a clone is reported for some rows only, either as once, few or many, or as a class for expanded clones.

j_call clone_size v_call d_call cdr3_nt cdr3_aa
TRBJ2-7 many TRBV19 TRBD1 TGTGCCAGTAGTATCTCGACAGGGCGGCCCTACGAGCAGTACTTC CASSISTGRPYEQYF
TRBJ2-1 many TRBV9 NA TGTGCCAGCAGCGTTCTACCGGGCCCCCCGAATGAGCAGTTCTTC CASSVLPGPPNEQFF
TRBJ2-7 NA TRBV29-1 TRBD2 TGCAGCGTCGTAGCGGGAGCGTCGACCGAGCAGTACTTC CSVVAGASTEQYF
TRBJ2-2 many TRBV6-5 NA TGTGCCAGCAGTTACTATTCAAGGAACACCGGGGAGCTGTTTTTT CASSYYSRNTGELFF
TRBJ1-5 medium-sized TRBV20-1 TRBD1 TGCAGTGCAACCGGGACAGTCAATCAGCCCCAGCATTTT CSATGTVNQPQHF
TRBJ2-2 many TRBV24-1 TRBD1 TGTGCCACCAGGGATTGGACAGGGCCCGGGGAGCTGTTTTTT CATRDWTGPGELFF
TRBJ2-1 many TRBV10-3 TRBD2 TGTGCCATCAGCGGGACTAGCGGGAGTGGTGAGCAGTTCTTC CAISGTSGSGEQFF
TRBJ2-1 many TRBV2 TRBD1 TGTGCCCCAAGAGGGGACAGTTCCTACTCCTACAATGAGCAGTTCTTC CAPRGDSSYSYNEQFF
TRBJ1-1 many TRBV7-2 NA TGTGCCAGCAGCCCCAAGGGCCCCGACACTGAAGCTTTCTTT CASSPKGPDTEAFF
TRBJ2-5 many TRBV3-1 NA TGTGCCAGCAGCCAAGAGTGGACCCCTCCAGAGACCCAGTACTTC CASSQEWTPPETQYF
TRBJ2-3 many TRBV30 NA TGTGCCTGGAGTCGCGGGACGCAGTATTTT CAWSRGTQYF
TRBJ2-1 few TRBV2 TRBD2 TGTGCCAGCAGTCCCCGACTAGCGGGGAGGCAGTTCTTC CASSPRLAGRQFF
TRBJ2-1 many TRBV11-2 TRBD2 TGTGCCAGCACCAGTGAGAGTACGCGGGGGAGGACTGGGACCTTC CASTSESTRGRTGTF
TRBJ1-1 many TRBV5-6 NA TGTGCCAGCAGTCACTCGAAGGTCACAGGGATAGTATTCAGCTCTGAAGCTTTCTTT CASSHSKVTGIVFSSEAFF
TRBJ2-3 many TRBV7-8 TRBD2 TGTGCCAGCAGCCACCCCGGGACTAGCGGCAGGAGAGGCACAGATACGCAGTATTTT CASSHPGTSGRRGTDTQYF
TRBJ2-1 few TRBV11-1 NA TGTGCCATTCCGACTGGGAAGGACAATGAGCAGTTCTTC CAIPTGKDNEQFF
TRBJ1-1 many TRBV9 NA TGTGCCAGCAGATTAAGACCGGGACACCAGCTTGAAGCTTTCTTT CASRLRPGHQLEAFF
TRBJ1-3 few TRBV6-4 TRBD1 TGTGCCAGCAGTGACTCGCCGCCTACAGGGGCCTCTGGAAACACCATATATTTT CASSDSPPTGASGNTIYF
TRBJ1-2 many TRBV18 NA TGTGCCAGCTCACCAAGTGCAGGGGCTCCCAACTATGGCTACACCTTC CASSPSAGAPNYGYTF
TRBJ2-7 many TRBV12-3/TRBV12-4 NA TGTGCCAGCAGATACGAGGCCTACGAGCAGTACTTC CASRYEAYEQYF
TRBJ1-1 many TRBV7-9 NA TGTGCCAGCAGCCCCAAGGGTTGGGACACTGAAGCTTTCTTT CASSPKGWDTEAFF
TRBJ2-7 NA TRBV3-1 TRBD1 TGTGCCAGCAGCAAGATAACCCGGGACAGGGCGGCCCACGAGCAGTACTTC CASSKITRDRAAHEQYF
TRBJ2-3 medium-sized TRBV11-2 NA TGTGCCAGCAGCTTAGTTACTTCGGCAGATACGCAGTATTTT CASSLVTSADTQYF
TRBJ2-7 many TRBV2 NA TGTGCCAGCAAAGAGGGTGAAGGCTACGAGCAGTACTTC CASKEGEGYEQYF
TRBJ2-1 many TRBV7-3 NA TGTGCCAGCAGCTTAGGAGAAGCGAACAATGAGCAGTTCTTC CASSLGEANNEQFF
TRBJ2-1 many TRBV4-3 NA TGCGCCAGCAGCCAAGGGCTGAGCTCCTACAATGAGCAGTTCTTC CASSQGLSSYNEQFF
TRBJ2-2 NA TRBV2 NA TGTGCCTGCTGTTCATCCCGAATTGGACACTTTGGGGGCACCGGGGAGCTGTTTTTT CACCSSRIGHFGGTGELFF
TRBJ1-5 NA TRBV5-1 TRBD1 TGCGCCAGCAGCGGGGGGAGGGGGCAGAGAATCCGCGATCAGCCCCAGCATTTT CASSGGRGQRIRDQPQHF
TRBJ2-3 many TRBV4-3 NA TGCGCCAGCAGCCAAGTTGGCAGGGCCACAGATACGCAGTATTTT CASSQVGRATDTQYF
TRBJ1-4 many TRBV7-2 TRBD1 TGTGCCAGCAGCTCCCGGACAGGTGGAGAAGAAAAACTGTTTTTT CASSSRTGGEEKLFF
TRBJ2-3 many TRBV12-3/TRBV12-4 NA TGTGCCAGCAGCACCTCGGAGGGAAGCACAGATACGCAGTATTTT CASSTSEGSTDTQYF
TRBJ2-2 many TRBV7-9 NA TGTGCCAGCACCAAGTACACCGGGGAGCTGTTTTTT CASTKYTGELFF
TRBJ2-1 many TRBV7-9 NA TGTGCCAGCAGCCCCCGGGGGGAGCAGTTCTTC CASSPRGEQFF
TRBJ2-1 many TRBV7-9 TRBD1 TGTGCCAGCAGCCTCGGGACAGGGAGTGAGCAGTTCTTC CASSLGTGSEQFF
TRBJ1-2 many TRBV7-2 NA TGTGCCAGCAGCGGGAGTGGGACACCTAACTATGGCTACACCTTC CASSGSGTPNYGYTF
TRBJ2-3 NA TRBV18 NA TGTGCCAGCTCACGAGGATACACAGATACGCAGTATTTT CASSRGYTDTQYF
TRBJ2-5 few TRBV5-8 TRBD1 TGTGCCAGCAGCTACGGGACAGGGGAAGGGACCCAGTACTTC CASSYGTGEGTQYF
TRBJ2-1 few TRBV4-2 TRBD2 TGTGCCAGCAGCCAAGGTGGGACTAGCCAGTTCTTC CASSQGGTSQFF
TRBJ2-3 few TRBV13 TRBD2 TGTGCCAGCAGCGGGCCCCGACTAGCGGAGACTAGCACAGATACGCAGTATTTT CASSGPRLAETSTDTQYF
TRBJ2-3 many TRBV12-5 NA TGTGCTAGTGGTTTGGGACAGGGAGGTACAGATACGCAGTATTTT CASGLGQGGTDTQYF
TRBJ2-7 many TRBV12-3/TRBV12-4 NA TGTGCCAGCAGTTACGGAGTGGGGCAGTACTTC CASSYGVGQYF
TRBJ2-5 many TRBV28 NA TGTGCCAGCAAGAAGGGTGGGGAGACCCAGTACTTC CASKKGGETQYF
TRBJ1-1 many TRBV21-1 NA TGTGCCAGCAGCAAAGCTAGGGGATTGGGTCGTACTGAAGCTTTCTTT CASSKARGLGRTEAFF
TRBJ2-1 many TRBV28 NA TGTGCCAGCAGTACGGACGGAGGGAGCTGGGATGAGCAGTTCTTC CASSTDGGSWDEQFF
TRBJ2-7 many TRBV10-3 NA TGTGCCATCAGTGAAAAAGCCGGTGAGGGAGGTTGGTACGAGCAGTACTTC CAISEKAGEGGWYEQYF